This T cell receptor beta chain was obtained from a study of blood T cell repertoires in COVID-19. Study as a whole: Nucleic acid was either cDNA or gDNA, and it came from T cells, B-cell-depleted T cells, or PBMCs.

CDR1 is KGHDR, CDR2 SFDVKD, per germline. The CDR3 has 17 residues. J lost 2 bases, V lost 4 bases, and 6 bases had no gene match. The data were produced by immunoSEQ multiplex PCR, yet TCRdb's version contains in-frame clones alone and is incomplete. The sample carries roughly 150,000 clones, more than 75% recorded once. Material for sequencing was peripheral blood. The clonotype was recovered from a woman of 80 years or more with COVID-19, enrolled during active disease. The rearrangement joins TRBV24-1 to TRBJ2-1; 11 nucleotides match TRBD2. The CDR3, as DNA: TGTGCCACCAGTGAATCCGGGACTAGCGGTCCCTACAATGAGCAGTTCTTC. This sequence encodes CATSESGTSGPYNEQFF.